This TCR beta chain is from a study of shared clonotypes between healthy human individuals. Across the study: Two women and a few men aged 18 to 49 served as donors. Study results and limitations: Sharing across a few donors was seen in 4% to 6.5% of naive CD4 clonotypes. Larger richness was generally estimated for naive than memory subsets.

Concerning this clone: Its antigen is unidentified.

Germline V lookup: CDR1 SGHKS, CDR2 YYEKEE (reference sequence). Deletions cut 3 bases from V and 3 bases from J, with 13 bases between. CDR3 size: 14 residues. The naive CD8 population came from CD45RO-negative cells selected for CCR7, without terminally differentiated effector memory CD45RA+ cells. Investigators spread the genomic DNA of each subset evenly over several immunoSEQ plates. The repertoire was sequenced with immunoSEQ multiplex PCR; TCRdb's copy has only in-frame clones and lacks some. This sample has some 2 million clones, with 85% to 95% found just once. This TCR came from a man aged 18 to 29 in good health. The sample comprised naive CD8+ T cells sorted from blood. The V gene is TRBV5-5, the J gene TRBJ2-7, with a tentative D call TRBD1 (6 bases). The CDR3 here is CASSYRAGLYEQYF. In nucleotides, the CDR3 is TGTGCCAGCAGCTACAGGGCGGGTCTCTACGAGCAGTACTTC.